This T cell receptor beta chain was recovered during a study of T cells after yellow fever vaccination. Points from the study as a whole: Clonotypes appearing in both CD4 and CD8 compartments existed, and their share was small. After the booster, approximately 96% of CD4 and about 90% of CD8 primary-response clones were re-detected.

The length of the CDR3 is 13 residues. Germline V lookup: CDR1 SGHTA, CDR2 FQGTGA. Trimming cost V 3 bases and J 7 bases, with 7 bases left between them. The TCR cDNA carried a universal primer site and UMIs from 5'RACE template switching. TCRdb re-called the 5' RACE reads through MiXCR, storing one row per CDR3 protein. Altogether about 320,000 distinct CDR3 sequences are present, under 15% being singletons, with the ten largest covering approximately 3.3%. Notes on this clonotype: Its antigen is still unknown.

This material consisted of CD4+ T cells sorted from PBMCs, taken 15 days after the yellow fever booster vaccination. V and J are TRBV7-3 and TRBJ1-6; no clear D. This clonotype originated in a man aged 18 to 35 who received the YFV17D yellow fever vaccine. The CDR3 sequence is CASSFTRNSPLHF. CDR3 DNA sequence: TGTGCCAGCAGCTTTACACGAAATTCACCCCTCCACTTT. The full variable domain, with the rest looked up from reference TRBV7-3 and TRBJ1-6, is GAGVSQTPSNKVTEKGKYVELRCDPISGHTALYWYRQSLGQGPEFLIYFQGTGAADDSGLPNDRFFAVRPEGSVSTLKIQRTERGDSAVYLCASSFTRNSPLHFGNGTRLTVT.